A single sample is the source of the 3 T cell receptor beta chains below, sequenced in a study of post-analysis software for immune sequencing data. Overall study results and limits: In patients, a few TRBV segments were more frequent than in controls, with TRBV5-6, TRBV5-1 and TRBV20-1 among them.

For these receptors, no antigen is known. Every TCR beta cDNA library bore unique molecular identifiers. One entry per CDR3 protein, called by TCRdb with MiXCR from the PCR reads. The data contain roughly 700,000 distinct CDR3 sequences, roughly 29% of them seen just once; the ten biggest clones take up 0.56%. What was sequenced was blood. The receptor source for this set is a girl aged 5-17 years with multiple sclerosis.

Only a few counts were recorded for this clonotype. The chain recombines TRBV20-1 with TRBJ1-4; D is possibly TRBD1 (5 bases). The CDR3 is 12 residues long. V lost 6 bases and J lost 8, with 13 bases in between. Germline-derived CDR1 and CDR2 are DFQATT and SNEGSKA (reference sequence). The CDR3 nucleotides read TGCAGTGCCGACGAGGCAGGGGAAAAACTGTTTTTT. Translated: CSADEAGEKLFF.

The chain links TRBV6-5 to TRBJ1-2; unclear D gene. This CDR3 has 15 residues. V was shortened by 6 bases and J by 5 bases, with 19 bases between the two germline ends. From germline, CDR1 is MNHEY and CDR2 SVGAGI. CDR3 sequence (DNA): TGTGCCAGCAGGGATTACGAGAACCGAAGATATGGCTACACCTTC. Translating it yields CASRDYENRRYGYTF.

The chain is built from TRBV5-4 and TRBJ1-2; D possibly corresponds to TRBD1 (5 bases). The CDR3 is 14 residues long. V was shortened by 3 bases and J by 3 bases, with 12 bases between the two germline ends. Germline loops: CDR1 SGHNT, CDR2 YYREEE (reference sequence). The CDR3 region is CASSWTGRDYGYTF. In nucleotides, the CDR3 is TGTGCCAGCAGCTGGACGGGGCGCGACTATGGCTACACCTTC.